This TCR beta chain was sequenced for a study of CD8 T cells in Susac syndrome. The CDR3 loop spans 13 amino acids. CDR1 ENHRY and CDR2 SYGVKD come from the germline V gene. The V and J ends lost 11 bases and 5 bases respectively, with 18 bases between them. Bulk CD8+ and CD4+ cells came from magnetic negative isolation; CD8+ TEMRA by FACS. Random hexamers served to reverse transcribe about 0.45 to 1 ug RNA. With immunoSEQ multiplex PCR, TCR beta CDR3 was amplified across 54 Vbeta and 13 Jbeta. A single record per CDR3 protein comes from TCRdb applying MiXCR to the immunoSEQ multiplex PCR reads. This table holds some 130,000 distinct CDR3 sequences, around 94% found once.

The sequence was obtained from a human donor with multiple sclerosis. The chain joins TRBV10-3 to TRBJ1-1; possible D gene TRBD1, 6 bases. Sequenced sample: CD4+ T cells from PBMCs. This CDR3 reads CAARVGGETEAFF. The CDR3 nucleotides are TGTGCCGCCAGGGTGGGGGGCGAAACTGAAGCTTTCTTT.